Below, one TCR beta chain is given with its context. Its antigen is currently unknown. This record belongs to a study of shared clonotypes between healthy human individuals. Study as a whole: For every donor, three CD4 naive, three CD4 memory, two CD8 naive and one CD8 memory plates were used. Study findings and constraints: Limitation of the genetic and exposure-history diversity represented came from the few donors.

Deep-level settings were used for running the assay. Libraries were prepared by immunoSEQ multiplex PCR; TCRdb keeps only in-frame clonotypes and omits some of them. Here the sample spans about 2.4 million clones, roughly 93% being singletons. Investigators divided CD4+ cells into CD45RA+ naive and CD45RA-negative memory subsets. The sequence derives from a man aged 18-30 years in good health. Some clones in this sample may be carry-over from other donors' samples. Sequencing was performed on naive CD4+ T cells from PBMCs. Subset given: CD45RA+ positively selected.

CDR3 DNA: TGTGCCAGCAGCTTGAAAAAGGGACTCCCAGAGACCCAGTACTTC. Amino acids: CASSLKKGLPETQYF. The V and J genes are TRBV5-8 and TRBJ2-5; D possibly corresponds to TRBD2 (6 bases). Germline V gene lookup returns CDR1 SGHTS and CDR2 YDEGEE. The V and J ends lost 1 base and 4 bases respectively, with 14 bases between them. The CDR3 has 15 amino acids. The full variable domain, its missing parts supplied by reference TRBV5-8 and TRBJ2-5, is EAGVTQSPTHLIKTRGQQATLRCSPISGHTSVYWYQQALGLGLQFLLWYDEGEERNRGNFPPRFSGRQFPNYSSELNVNALELEDSALYLCASSLKKGLPETQYFGPGTRLLVL.